The present entry profiles one T cell receptor beta chain with its context. No antigen is known for it. Deep-level running was used for the assay. Profiling relied on immunoSEQ multiplex PCR, and the TCRdb table lists in-frame clones only, not all of them. The sample has around 240,000 clones, approximately 70% seen once. CDR1 and CDR2 from the germline V gene are SGHTA and FQGNSA. CDR3 length: 15 amino acids. The germline V and J ends were trimmed by 0 bases and 5 bases, with 13 bases remaining between them. The data stem from a study of shared clonotypes between healthy human individuals. Whole-study findings and limits: Donor clonotype sharing was expected to depend on sequencing depth.

Among the donors, all were Caucasian adults who lived in Nashville, Tennessee. Division of CD4+ cells produced a CD45RA+ naive subset and a CD45RA-negative memory subset. V is TRBV7-2 and J is TRBJ2-5, with D perhaps given as TRBD1 or TRBD2 (5 bases each). Sequenced: memory CD4+ T cells sorted from blood. Subset indicated: CD45RA-negative fraction. The sequence was obtained from a man younger than 40 in good health. The CDR3 DNA is TGTGCCAGCAGCTTAGCGGTTGGGTGGGGGGAGACCCAGTACTTC. It yields the protein CASSLAVGWGETQYF.